The T cell receptor (beta chain) under discussion was sequenced for a study of blood T cells in healthy people across ages. A second PCR of about 6 to 12 cycles used a sample-barcoded 5' primer and a J-beta primer mix. TCRdb processed the 5' RACE reads anew with MiXCR; each CDR3 protein has one entry. The table lists about 1.7 million distinct CDR3 sequences, approximately 30% of them singletons. This clonotype was found a few times. CDR1 is MDHEN, CDR2 SYDVKM, per germline. CDR3 length equals 14 residues. V shed 5 bases and J shed 7 bases, with 12 bases lying between them. The sample consisted of blood. The J gene is TRBJ1-6, the V gene TRBV28; D uncertain. This clonotype was sampled from a woman in her 30s in good health. CDR3: CASSAPTFNSPLHF. The CDR3 coding sequence is TGTGCCAGCAGTGCCCCTACCTTCAATTCACCCCTCCACTTT.